Sequencing of this T cell receptor beta chain was carried out in a study of blood T cells in healthy people across ages. Whole-study results and caveats: What prevented conclusive comparison of naive and antigen-experienced cells was that PBMCs were unsorted. The long-lived group displayed more naive CD4+ cells, plus higher diversity, than the aged donors did.

Regarding this clonotype: Its antigen is not identified.

Next came a second PCR, run for roughly 7 to 12 cycles, which used a sample-barcoded 5' primer along with a J-beta primer mix. TCRdb analysed the 5' RACE reads with MiXCR anew, one entry per CDR3 protein. The sample yields 1.4 million to 1.5 million distinct CDR3 sequences, roughly 40% seen once. The length of the CDR3 is 16 residues. Germline assignment: CDR1 SGHAT and CDR2 FQNNGV. V lost 5 bases to trimming and J lost 5 bases; unmatched junction nucleotides: 12. This rearrangement joins TRBV11-2 to TRBJ2-1, with 7 positions matching TRBD1. Sequences were obtained from blood. This receptor was taken from a woman aged 18-29 years in good health. The CDR3, as DNA: TGTGCCAGCAGCCGATTCGGGACAGAGAACAACAATGAGCAGTTCTTC. Its translation is CASSRFGTENNNEQFF.